The rows below give T cell receptor beta chains drawn from one sample of a study of blood T cell repertoires in COVID-19. Method: immunoSEQ multiplex PCR; TCRdb's copy keeps in-frame clones and lacks some. In the table there are 200,000 or so clones, more than 70% of which are singletons. Sequenced: peripheral blood. The source of these receptors is a woman aged 55-69 years with acute or convalescent COVID-19. Each CDR3 is given with its conserved first and last residue. A D gene is named only where the DNA matches it firmly. Size tells how often a clone was seen (once, few, many) or the class of an expanded clone, and some rows leave it out.

j_call cdr3_length v_call d_call clone_size cdr3_nt cdr3_aa
TRBJ2-1 16 TRBV14 TRBD1 . TGTGCCAGCAGCCTGTTGACAGGGACAGTGGGCAATGAGCAGTTCTTC CASSLLTGTVGNEQFF
TRBJ2-7 13 TRBV9 TRBD1 many TGTGCCAGCAGCGTAGAAACAGGGGGCAGGGAGTACTTC CASSVETGGREYF
TRBJ2-2 13 TRBV6-4 TRBD1 . TGTGCCAGCAGTAACAGGGGTACCGGGGAGCTGTTTTTT CASSNRGTGELFF
TRBJ2-3 13 TRBV9 . . TGTGCCAGCAGCCCATCTAGGACAGATACGCAGTATTTT CASSPSRTDTQYF
TRBJ1-6 14 TRBV27 . . TGTGCCAGCGGACCGACAGGATCTAATTCACCCCTCCACTTT CASGPTGSNSPLHF
TRBJ2-1 16 TRBV27 . . TGTGCCAGCAGTTTCCCATCCCGGGATAGAAACAATGAGCAGTTCTTC CASSFPSRDRNNEQFF
TRBJ1-2 15 TRBV9 TRBD1 . TGTGCCAGCAGCACTCCCTCAGGGGGCTGGCATGGCTACACCTTC CASSTPSGGWHGYTF
TRBJ2-7 16 TRBV6-2/TRBV6-3 TRBD2 . TGTGCCAGCAGTTACTGGGGAGGCGGGAGTGCCTACGAGCAGTACTTC CASSYWGGGSAYEQYF
TRBJ2-5 14 TRBV30 TRBD1 . TGTGCCTGGAGTCCGGGACAGGGGGTCGGGACCCAGTACTTC CAWSPGQGVGTQYF
TRBJ2-5 14 TRBV3-1/TRBV3-2 . . TGTGCCAGCAGCCTCAGGACAGCCCAAGAGACCCAGTACTTC CASSLRTAQETQYF
TRBJ1-6 15 TRBV28 . . TGTGCCAGCGCTTCCCCGGGGGTCCGTGGTTCACCCCTCCACTTT CASASPGVRGSPLHF
TRBJ1-1 15 TRBV6-5 . . TGTGCCAGCCTCAAGAGGGCCATCTCGAACACTGAAGCTTTCTTT CASLKRAISNTEAFF
TRBJ1-1 13 TRBV19 TRBD1 . TGTGCCAGTAGTGACAGGGTTTGGGTTGAAGCTTTCTTT CASSDRVWVEAFF
TRBJ1-2 13 TRBV10-3 . . TGTGCCATCAGTGAAGGGGGTAACTATGGCTACACCTTC CAISEGGNYGYTF
TRBJ1-3 13 TRBV14 . . TGTGCCAGCAGCCAAGAAACTCGAAACACCATATATTTT CASSQETRNTIYF
TRBJ2-1 17 TRBV5-1 . . TGCGCCAGCAGCCAGGACACCACGATGAGCTCCTACAATGAGCAGTTCTTC CASSQDTTMSSYNEQFF
TRBJ1-2 15 TRBV19 TRBD1 . TGTGCCAGTAGTATAGGTGGGACAGGGAACTATGGCTACACCTTC CASSIGGTGNYGYTF
TRBJ1-6 12 TRBV28 TRBD1 . TGTGCCAGCAGTGTACAGGGGGGTCCCCTCCACTTT CASSVQGGPLHF
TRBJ2-1 14 TRBV5-1 TRBD2 . TGCGCCAGCAGCTCACTTAGCGGGGGAAATGAGCAGTTCTTC CASSSLSGGNEQFF
TRBJ2-1 14 TRBV3-1/TRBV3-2 . . TGTGCCAGCAGCCAAGATCTTGGCACTAACGAGCAGTTCTTC CASSQDLGTNEQFF
TRBJ1-2 14 TRBV11-2 . . TGTGCCAGCAGCCCTCCACAGGATTCCTATGGCTACACCTTC CASSPPQDSYGYTF
TRBJ2-7 15 TRBV7-2 TRBD2 . TGTGCCAGCAGCTTAGCGTCGACTAGCGGGTACGAGCAGTACTTC CASSLASTSGYEQYF
TRBJ2-4 15 TRBV29-1 . . TGCAGCGTTGGTCCCGGGTCTTCAGCCAAAAACATTCAGTACTTC CSVGPGSSAKNIQYF
TRBJ2-1 16 TRBV7-2 TRBD1 . TGTGCCAGCAGCTCCAAGATCGGGACAGGGTACAATGAGCAGTTCTTC CASSSKIGTGYNEQFF
TRBJ2-1 16 TRBV6-2/TRBV6-3 TRBD2 . TGTGCCAGCAGCGGGTCTTCAGGGCGGGAGCACAATGAGCAGTTCTTC CASSGSSGREHNEQFF
TRBJ1-2 11 TRBV2 . few TGTGCCAGCAGTGCCGGCAGCCTAGACACCTTC CASSAGSLDTF
TRBJ1-3 13 TRBV11-2 . once TGTGCCAGCAGACAGATCTCTGGAAACACCATATATTTT CASRQISGNTIYF
TRBJ2-7 15 TRBV4-1 . . TGCGCCAGCAGCCAAGACGGGACACCATCCAAGAGACAGTACTTC CASSQDGTPSKRQYF
TRBJ2-7 14 TRBV5-1 . . TGCGCCAGCAGCTTGTCGGACTATTCCTACGAGCAGTACTTC CASSLSDYSYEQYF
TRBJ1-2 14 TRBV29-1 . . TGCAGCGTTTCCTCTAAGGGGCAGGGTGGCGGCTACACCTTC CSVSSKGQGGGYTF
TRBJ1-2 14 TRBV7-9 . . TGTGCCAGCAGCTTAATCGGGGGTGACTATGGCTACACCTTC CASSLIGGDYGYTF
TRBJ1-2 12 TRBV28 . . TGTGCCACCTCCTGGGCAGGGATTGGCTACACCTTC CATSWAGIGYTF
TRBJ2-7 14 TRBV6-5 TRBD1 . TGTGCCAGCAGTTACTCGACAGGGGGCGACGAGCAGTACTTC CASSYSTGGDEQYF
TRBJ2-5 14 TRBV25-1 TRBD1 . TGTGCCAGCAGTGAACAGGGGGCGACGGAGACCCAGTACTTC CASSEQGATETQYF
TRBJ1-2 15 TRBV5-1 . . TGCGCCAGCAGCTTGGCGTCGAACAGCCCCTATGGCTACACCTTC CASSLASNSPYGYTF
TRBJ1-1 16 TRBV5-1 . . TGCGCCAGCAGCTCCTCCGGAATGGGGAGGGAGACTGAAGCTTTCTTT CASSSSGMGRETEAFF
TRBJ1-6 14 TRBV19 . . TGTGCCAGTAGTCCCAGGGATATGAGTTCACCCCTCCACTTT CASSPRDMSSPLHF
TRBJ1-5 16 TRBV6-2/TRBV6-3 TRBD1 . TGTGCCAGCAGTTTGGACAGGGGCACCCTAAATCAGCCCCAGCATTTT CASSLDRGTLNQPQHF
TRBJ2-1 17 TRBV19 TRBD2 once TGTGCCAGTAGTATAGACCGGACTAGCGGGAGGGCCTATGAGCAGTTCTTC CASSIDRTSGRAYEQFF
TRBJ2-5 14 TRBV11-1 . . TGTGCCAGCAGCTTAGCGCGGGGGCGGGAGACCCAGTACTTC CASSLARGRETQYF
TRBJ2-5 13 TRBV30 . . TGTGCCTGGAGTGAACTGTATTCGGAGACCCAGTACTTC CAWSELYSETQYF
TRBJ2-3 11 TRBV27 . . TGTGCCGACGGGAGCACAGATACGCAGTATTTT CADGSTDTQYF
TRBJ1-5 15 TRBV19 TRBD1 . TGTGCCAGTAGTCCCGGACAGGGGGTTTATCAGCCCCAGCATTTT CASSPGQGVYQPQHF
TRBJ1-1 15 TRBV13 TRBD1 . TGTGCCAGCAGCCCATGGGACAGGAGGAACACTGAAGCTTTCTTT CASSPWDRRNTEAFF
TRBJ2-2 15 TRBV11-2 . once TGTGCCAGCAGCTTCACAGCAGGGAACACCGGGGAGCTGTTTTTT CASSFTAGNTGELFF
TRBJ2-3 18 TRBV10-1 TRBD2 . TGCGCCAGCAGTGAGTCGAGGGGTAGCGGGGTGGGCACAGATACGCAGTATTTT CASSESRGSGVGTDTQYF
TRBJ2-1 14 TRBV10-3 TRBD2 . TGTGCCATCAGTGCGTCTAGCGGGACCAATGAGCAGTTCTTC CAISASSGTNEQFF
TRBJ2-3 14 TRBV19 . . TGTGCCAGTAGCCCTAGCGTGAGCACAGATACGCAGTATTTT CASSPSVSTDTQYF
TRBJ1-3 14 TRBV5-1 TRBD1 once TGCGCCAGCAGCCCGGGACAGCTTGGAAACACCATATATTTT CASSPGQLGNTIYF
TRBJ2-7 18 TRBV19 TRBD2 once TGTGCCAGTAGTACGAGGCTAGCGGGGGTTTCCACCTCCTACGAGCAGTACTTC CASSTRLAGVSTSYEQYF
TRBJ1-2 13 TRBV11-2 TRBD1 . TGTGCCAGCAGCGGGGACAGGGCCGGCGGCTACACCTTC CASSGDRAGGYTF
TRBJ2-1 15 TRBV7-9 . once TGTGCCAGCAGCCCCCGGGACACAGCCTACAATGAGCAGTTCTTC CASSPRDTAYNEQFF
TRBJ1-1 17 TRBV9 . once TGTGCCAGCAGCGTAGCCCCAGGGATCCCTTCGAACACTGAAGCTTTCTTT CASSVAPGIPSNTEAFF
TRBJ2-1 17 TRBV6-1 TRBD2 . TGTGCCAGCAGTGCGGGGGGACTAGCGGGCTCCTACAATGAGCAGTTCTTC CASSAGGLAGSYNEQFF